Below, one TCR beta chain is given with its context. Its antigen is unidentified. This CDR3 contains 14 residues. With 5 bases clipped from V and 5 bases from J, the junction kept 3 bases outside the gene matches. Germline V gene sequence: CDR1 SGDLS, CDR2 YYNGEE. This entry belongs to a study of T cell repertoires in ileal Crohn's disease. Overall study context: Every patient was operated on for stricturing (approximately 60%) or penetrating (about 39%) complications. Study results and limitations: All patients with clonality above 26.8% had endoscopic recurrence.

Repertoires were generated with immunoSEQ multiplex PCR, while TCRdb's copy carries only in-frame clones and drops some. The sample records about 15,000 clones, around 90% being singletons. The TCR comes from an adult with Crohn's disease. The rearrangement joins TRBV9 to TRBJ1-4; 10 positions match TRBD1. The sample taken for sequencing was ileal tissue. This CDR3 is CASSGDRGNEKLFF. CDR3 coding DNA: TGTGCCAGCAGTGGGGACAGGGGAAATGAAAAACTGTTTTTT.